The TCR beta chain under discussion was sequenced for a study of cytomegalovirus exposure and HLA in healthy donors. The donors were in the approximately 130-subject validation cohort; that cohort was separate from the roughly 620-subject first cohort. Germline V gene sequence: CDR1 SGHAT, CDR2 FQNNGV. This CDR3 has 13 amino acids. V gave up 1 base and J gave up 8 bases, with 11 bases separating them. Study-wide points: Cytomegalovirus association was listed for about 170 TCR beta chains.

Using immunoSEQ multiplex PCR, the repertoire was profiled, and TCRdb retains in-frame clones only, with some absent. In the table there are under 300,000 clones, 70% to 90% of which are singletons. With respect to this clone: The antigen is undetermined.

This sequence originates from a woman aged 30 to 39 in good health and CMV-seropositive. Source material: PBMCs. V usage is TRBV11-2 and J usage is TRBJ1-2, with a tentative D call TRBD1 (5 bases). The CDR3 sequence: CASSLVHKGGYTF. CDR3 DNA: TGTGCCAGCAGCTTAGTTCACAAGGGGGGCTACACCTTC.